This T cell receptor beta chain was profiled in a study of beta chain features in type 1 diabetes. Study summary: Patients did not differ from healthy donors in age, gender or cell yield.

What was sequenced were expressed TCRB transcripts, since all of the isolated RNA had been reverse transcribed. It was found that naive, central memory and regulatory T cell samples averaged approximately 3.5 million reads. The data were produced by immunoSEQ multiplex PCR, yet TCRdb's version contains in-frame clones alone and is incomplete. The data contain some 640,000 clones, over 12% of them singletons. One heparinised blood draw, averaging around 0.12 L, came from each donor. Findings and limits, study-wide: Unsettled here was the matter of whether HLA type influences TCRB rearrangement. Type 1 diabetes patients had TCRB CDR3s that were shorter (moderately but significantly so) in all four CD4+ subsets.

This clone was seen only a few times. The antigen is undetermined. The CDR3 is 15 amino acids. The V and J ends lost 5 bases and 4 bases, in that order; junction bases with no gene match: 9. From germline, CDR1 is SGHTA and CDR2 FQGTGA. Sequenced: naive CD4+ T cells from blood. The chain carries TRBV7-3 and TRBJ1-1; 8 positions match TRBD1. This receptor was identified in a young man with type 1 diabetes. The chain's CDR3 is CASSRATGVGTEAFF. The CDR3 nucleotides are TGTGCCAGCAGCCGCGCGACAGGGGTGGGCACTGAAGCTTTCTTT.